This TCR beta chain was obtained from a study of blood T cell repertoires in COVID-19. Across the study: Some COVID-19 samples were acute and others convalescent; all came from the United States, Italy and Spain.

The length of the CDR3 is 14 residues. In germline, CDR1 is KGHSH, CDR2 LQKENI. V lost 2 bases to trimming and J lost 4 bases, with 12 bases between them. In the authors' methods: The assay estimated nucleated cells by amplifying reference gene primers. TCRdb keeps only in-frame clones here, not all; method: immunoSEQ multiplex PCR. The D gene and trimming were derived from the DNA, and the V and J assignments and clone size from that table. The sample contains about 140,000 clones, over 80% of which appear only once. The chain employs TRBV18 and TRBJ2-7; a weak D match, TRBD2 (5 bases). Sequencing input: peripheral blood. The receptor was derived from an elderly woman with acute or convalescent COVID-19. CDR3 amino acids: CASSPDGVGYEQYF. CDR3 sequence (DNA): TGTGCCAGCTCACCAGACGGGGTGGGGTACGAGCAGTACTTC.